The TCR beta chain under discussion was sequenced for a study of blood T cell repertoires in COVID-19 (dated by TCRdb to between 2020 and 2021). Turning to the overall study: Collaborator samples came from the United States, Italy and Spain and covered acute and convalescent phases of COVID-19. The material from the prospective study consisted of cDNA or gDNA derived from T cells, B-cell-depleted T cells, or PBMCs. The dataset comprised deeply sampled blood TCRbeta repertoires from subjects exposed to, actively infected with, or recovered from COVID-19. The repertoires were made available in a free public database intended to serve as a resource for research on the immune response to SARS-CoV-2. The samples were drawn from two sources: the first 160 participants of the ongoing ImmuneRACE study, and approximately 1,300 subjects contributed by 6 global collaborators. The sample metadata nearly always contained a de-identified subject ID, COVID-19 status, age in years and sex. HLA class I and class II types, where available, came from metadata supplied by the sample provider rather than from assay-based typing.

The collaborating institutions used their own protocols to collect whole blood in K2EDTA tubes. For TCRbeta analysis, collaborators shipped samples as frozen whole blood, isolated PBMCs, or DNA extracted from either of those sample types. TCRbeta CDR3 regions were amplified from genomic DNA by means of the immunoSEQ Assay, a bias-controlled multiplex PCR. Per the original workflow: The number of nucleated cells in each sample was estimated by amplification of reference gene primers within the assay. Sequence reads were collapsed and filtered to measure the absolute abundance of every unique TCRbeta CDR3 rearrangement. For each sample, productive Simpson clonality was calculated by taking the square root of Simpson's diversity index across productive rearrangements. In its TCRdb copy, this immuneACCESS table keeps in-frame sequences only and misses some clones. Where compared with another copy, unresolved V genes explain less than half of these, and the others have no known cause. The V and J calls and the clone size are those of that table, but D and trimming were determined from the DNA. The sample table shows roughly 120,000 clones, and roughly four fifths are seen once. Less than 9% of the sample comes from the top ten.

Overall results and qualifications from the work: The amount of clinical and demographic metadata varied by source and participant and was provided uncurated.

CDR1 and CDR2 are drawn from the germline V gene: SGHDT, YYEEEE. At the junction V is shortened by 4 bases and J by 1 base, with 8 bases in between. The CDR3 runs 13 residues from the cysteine to the phenylalanine. The sequence is cut down to CDR3 DNA, 39 bases in frame from base 1. Turning to this clone: No cognate antigen has been identified for it. Base qualities were left out, and no much larger clone turns up one base away.

The chain links TRBV5-6 with TRBJ1-1; a weak D assignment points to TRBD1 (5 bases agree). This receptor was obtained from a man aged 70-80 years with active or convalescent COVID-19. The sequenced material came from peripheral blood. The DNA is as follows: TGTGCCAGCAGCCGGGACTGGAACACTGAAGCTTTCTTT. Its amino acids are CASSRDWNTEAFF.